This is a list of T cell receptor beta chains from one sample in a study of shared clonotypes between healthy human individuals. The table came from immunoSEQ multiplex PCR; TCRdb's copy has only in-frame clones and leaves some out. The table records roughly 1,800,000 clones, roughly 95% of them present only once. Sequencing was done on a sample of naive CD8+ T cells sorted from blood. Source of these receptors: a man aged 18 to 30 in good health. Each CDR3 is given with its conserved first and last residue. D genes are given only for firm matches.

>-|TRBJ2-7|TRBV7-2
CASSPVGIYEQYF
>TRBD2|TRBJ2-1|TRBV27
CASRLLAGGPVNEQFF
>-|TRBJ2-1|TRBV4-2
CASSQAQSSYNEQFF
>-|TRBJ2-4|TRBV7-2
CASSLVYGDIQYF
>-|TRBJ2-1|TRBV27
CASSSPPLAESSYNEQFF
>TRBD1|TRBJ2-7|TRBV13
CASSAGQGDLYEQYF
>-|TRBJ1-6|TRBV28
CASSFGVGSPLHF
>TRBD1|TRBJ2-7|TRBV15
CAVGTGFSYEQYF
>-|TRBJ2-7|TRBV13
CASSKDQTSYEQYF
>TRBD1|TRBJ2-3|TRBV6-1
CASRVDRFSTDTQYF
>-|TRBJ1-3|TRBV28
CASSLGGAYNTIYF
>-|TRBJ1-4|TRBV5-6
CASSLAGGAANEKLFF
>-|TRBJ2-3|TRBV19
CASNQGITDTQYF
>-|TRBJ1-6|TRBV5-6
CASSTQGGDYGSPLHF
>-|TRBJ2-3|TRBV5-6
CASSLGGLEDTQYF
>TRBD2|TRBJ2-1|TRBV7-6
CASSPAAGDNEQFF
>-|TRBJ2-3|TRBV6-6
CASGPGPGTQYF
>-|TRBJ2-7|TRBV9
CASSVEAGLAYEQYF
>-|TRBJ1-5|TRBV30
CAWSPSLAPGSPLSNQPQHF
>TRBD1|TRBJ1-1|TRBV5-5
CASSLGSRTGAEAFF
>-|TRBJ2-7|TRBV27
CATRPAAGSYEQYF
>TRBD1|TRBJ1-2|TRBV10-3
CAISDDREGYGYTF
>-|TRBJ1-1|TRBV30
CAWSFGGSAEAFF
>-|TRBJ2-1|TRBV5-1
CASSLVAGVSYNEQFF
>TRBD2|TRBJ2-3|TRBV4-3
CASSQEGLAGEGHTDTQYF
>-|TRBJ1-3|TRBV28
CATRKIAREGPSGNTIYF
>TRBD2|TRBJ2-1|TRBV4-2
CASSHLLAGEQNEQFF
>-|TRBJ1-2|TRBV6-5
CASSDPINGYGYTF
>-|TRBJ2-7|TRBV12-5
CASGLVGAPGPYEQYF
>TRBD2|TRBJ2-1|TRBV14
CASSQGTSGGGNEQFF
>-|TRBJ1-2|TRBV9
CASSVQPPGPYTF
>-|TRBJ1-1|TRBV25-1
CASTSFSAEAFF
>-|TRBJ2-3|TRBV29-1
CSVDPDGTDTQYF
>-|TRBJ1-1|TRBV15
CATRIREPGTEAFF
>-|TRBJ2-1|TRBV13
CASSFTGFTYNEQFF
>-|TRBJ2-7|TRBV7-9
CASSGRRKQGTYEQYF
>TRBD2|TRBJ2-3|TRBV10-1
CASSEGREAADTQYF
>TRBD1|TRBJ2-7|TRBV29-1
CSVSRGQGYDEQYF
>-|TRBJ2-2|TRBV30
CAWSVRPNTGELFF
>TRBD2|TRBJ2-3|TRBV4-1
CASSPGRGGTDTQYF
>-|TRBJ1-3|TRBV4-3
CASSQEEGLGNTIYF
>-|TRBJ2-7|TRBV9
CASSPRVGEQYF
>TRBD1|TRBJ1-1|TRBV9
CASSVTGGNTEAFF
>TRBD2|TRBJ2-1|TRBV7-9
CASSLDKGLAGGYNEQFF
>TRBD2|TRBJ2-7|TRBV7-9
CASSWGEGEQYF
>-|TRBJ2-3|TRBV27
CASSPLSTDTQYF
>-|TRBJ2-3|TRBV29-1
CSVAGRLDTQYF
>-|TRBJ1-1|TRBV2
CASSSGREETEAFF
>-|TRBJ2-2|TRBV6-5
CASSYSGRGGELFF
>TRBD2|TRBJ2-7|TRBV30
CAWSFAGGTYEQYF
>-|TRBJ2-7|TRBV4-3
CASSQDVFEEAYEQYF
>-|TRBJ1-3|TRBV29-1
CSVPDSNSGNTIYF
>TRBD2|TRBJ2-5|TRBV7-8
CASSKNPAGQETQYF
>-|TRBJ1-5|TRBV5-8
CASRTLPEGGQPQHF
>-|TRBJ1-6|TRBV2
CASSEAKGGDSPLHF